This TCR beta chain was sequenced in a study of T-cell memory formation after mild COVID-19 (dated by TCRdb to about 2021). With respect to the entire study: Most TCR sequence clusters were specific to one of the two donors. T-cell clones expanding and contracting after mild COVID-19 in two donors were tracked by longitudinal TCRalpha and TCRbeta repertoire sequencing. Two young, previously healthy adult volunteers made up the cohort, one male and one female. Study-level results and caveats: Some responding clones were found in pre-infection memory, which suggests that pre-existing cross-reactive memory T cells took part in the SARS-CoV-2 response. The study included only two mild cases, and larger cohorts that include severe cases with pre-infection samples were judged to be necessary. Contracting CD4+ clones were found mainly in CM and EM memory subsets, while CD8+ clones were enriched in EMRA. From day 15 to 85, contracting clones showed balanced CD4/CD8 phenotypes, whereas a second wave of clones that expanded from day 15 to 37 leaned towards CD4+. The second-wave clones that peaked on day 37 were not confirmed to be SARS-CoV-2 specific.

Ficoll-Paque density gradient centrifugation was the method used to isolate PBMCs. TCRdb records Illumina NovaSeq 6000 as the sequencer. TCRalpha and TCRbeta cDNA libraries were constructed by 5'RACE with constant-segment primers, with sample barcodes and unique molecular identifiers being introduced. Trizol reagent was used to extract RNA from every sample. Libraries were amplified in two PCR steps, with a second sample barcode and Illumina TruSeq adapters added in the second step. Libraries were sequenced on an Illumina NovaSeq with 2 x 150 bp paired-end reads. The paper's processing steps were these. Demultiplexing of reads and collapsing into UMI-guided consensus sequences were performed with migec v1.2.7. Using mixcr v2.1.11, UMI consensuses were aligned to TRA and TRB V and J templates and then assembled into clonotypes. Clonotypes were classified as expanded or contracted when called significant by both edgeR and NoisET, with noise models trained on biological replicates. edgeR calls used a false discovery rate-adjusted p below 0.01 and a log2 fold-change threshold of 1. As an exploratory analysis of dynamics, max-normalized trajectories of the 1000 most abundant clonotypes were examined with PCA combined with hierarchical clustering. Separately sequenced CD4+ and CD8+ repertoires were used to assign the CD4 or CD8 phenotype of responding clones. The public reads were quality trimmed at Q25 with fastp and then assembled into clones with MiXCR by TCRdb, keeping productive beta chains. Rows matching on CDR3 protein sequence are summarized as one entry with the most common DNA and genes. For this entry, the V and J calls and clone size follow TCRdb and not the study's own pipeline. Recorded for this sample are about 300,000 distinct CDR3 sequences; 15% to 20% of them occurred a single time. The ten top clones hold under 25% of the sample.

Comment on this clonotype: Its antigen is currently not known. Base qualities are missing; no much larger clone stands one base away.

CDR1 SGHAT and CDR2 FQNNGV were looked up in the germline V gene. Including cysteine and phenylalanine, the CDR3 has 15 amino acids. Solely the CDR3 DNA is kept, with 45 bases framed from the first base. V gives up 1 base and J gives up 7 bases, and the segment between their germline ends measures 15 bases. The chain joins TRBV11-2 to TRBJ2-3; the D region may be TRBD1 or TRBD2, each matching 5 bases equally. Sequenced material: PBMCs or a T cell subset sorted from them (not recorded which). The sequence derives from a man aged 18 to 35 who had mild COVID-19 (a few samples of this study predate the infection). The sample titles of this study are shuffled in the database, so cell type and time point are left out; the donor was told from shared clones. The DNA reads TGTGCCAGCAGCTTAGCGGGGCGACAGATACATACGCAGTATTTT. This codes for CASSLAGRQIHTQYF.